This T cell receptor beta chain emerged from a study of blood T cell repertoires in COVID-19. Background on the study: T cells, B-cell-depleted T cells, or PBMCs supplied cDNA or gDNA.

Enrolled through a virtual design, the participants were between roughly 18 and 89 years of age and came from about two dozen US areas. Grouping used clinical history reported by participants in a survey and questionnaire. During the 2 weeks before they entered the study, exposed participants had met someone with a PCR-confirmed or clinician-diagnosed COVID-19 case. Using immunoSEQ multiplex PCR, the repertoire was profiled, and TCRdb retains in-frame clones only, with some absent. The sample includes under 450,000 clones, roughly 92% of them seen just once. This clone was found a few times. V was pared by 4 bases and J by 3 bases, with 9 bases of the junction left unmatched. There are 16 residues in the CDR3. Germline V lookup: CDR1 SGHRS, CDR2 YFSETQ.

Sequencing was performed on PBMCs or T cells enriched from blood (not recorded which). The gene calls are TRBV5-1 and TRBJ2-7; the match to TRBD1 covers 11 bases. The receptor's source is a woman aged 40 to 55 who had been exposed to COVID-19. The CDR3 spells CASSAGTGGKVYEQYF. In DNA, the CDR3 is TGCGCCAGCAGCGCCGGGACAGGGGGAAAAGTCTACGAGCAGTACTTC.